The 4 T cell receptor beta chains in this list originate from one sample, sequenced in a study of molecular identifiers for immune sequencing clone quantification. TCRdb re-derived calls from the PCR reads in MiXCR, one entry per CDR3 protein. Of 75,000 to 95,000 distinct CDR3 sequences in the sample, 25% were seen once. Specimen: naive CD8+ T cells from blood, with Jurkat cell RNA spiked in. Sample subset: FACS-sorted CD8+CD4-CCR7+CD45RA+ naive T cells. The receptors stem from a human donor in good health. Some libraries in this study had Jurkat cell RNA spiked in.

V usage is TRBV12-3 or TRBV12-4 and J usage is TRBJ2-5, with D perhaps TRBD1 or TRBD2 (6 bases each). The CDR3 is 14 residues long. With 5 bases removed from V and 3 bases from J, the gap between germline ends came to 13 bases. CDR3 region: CASSPPGAEETQYF. The CDR3 nucleotides read TGTGCCAGCAGTCCCCCGGGGGCGGAAGAGACCCAGTACTTC.

This clonotype was counted only a few times. Possible read error: a much larger clone is one base away. No conserved phenylalanine or tryptophan ends this CDR3, so it is likely a read error. This chain links TRBV5-1 with TRBJ2-3, with TRBD2 matching 10 bases. Losses at the gene ends were 0 bases for V and 2 bases for J; bases not matched to a gene: 6. This CDR3 is 17 amino acids long. The germline V gene encodes CDR1 SGHRS and CDR2 YFSETQ. CDR3 sequence: CASSLAASGGLTDTQYL. CDR3 DNA sequence: TGCGCCAGCAGCTTGGCGGCTAGCGGGGGACTCACAGATACGCAGTATCTT.

The table lists this clonotype with many counts. J is TRBJ2-2 and V is TRBV15; D uncertain. Trimming removed 1 base at V and 4 bases at J, with 13 bases between. Germline V gene data show CDR1 as LNHNV and CDR2 as YYDKDF (reference sequence). The length of the CDR3 is 16 residues. DNA for the CDR3: TGTGCCACCAGCAGAGTGGCGGCCATAATCACCGGGGAGCTGTTTTTT. Amino acid sequence: CATSRVAAIITGELFF.

This clonotype was counted between two and nine times. The chain couples TRBV29-1 to TRBJ2-1; 13 nucleotides match TRBD2. The CDR3 spans 14 residues. Losses at the gene ends were 1 base for V and 10 bases for J; bases not matched to a gene: 4. Per germline, CDR1 SQVTM and CDR2 ANQGSEA. Here the CDR3 reads CSVEATGLAGEQFF. CDR3 in DNA: TGCAGCGTTGAAGCCACGGGACTAGCGGGGGAGCAGTTCTTC.